One and the same sample provided the 10 T cell receptor beta chains below, sequenced in a study of beta chain bispecific antibodies for T cell cancers. Notes on the study in general: Normal T cells contributed less of the targeted TRBV signal than the leukemia cells did. After anti-TRBV12 rather than anti-CD19 exposure, TRBV12-3 made up 98.9% less of total TRBV signal.

TCRdb processed the 5' RACE reads anew with MiXCR; each CDR3 protein has one entry. The sample contains 20,000 to 25,000 distinct CDR3 sequences, about 2% of which appear only once. Expansion lasted approximately 3 days, with either anti-CD3 antibody OKT3 or CD3/CD28 beads. These receptors are not linked to any known antigen. Sequenced here: healthy donor T cells cultured with leukemia cells, sampled from a culture containing a bispecific antibody targeting TCR Vbeta12. These receptors were taken from a human donor in good health. Some clones in this sample may be carry-over from other donors' samples.

This clonotype was recorded many times. The chain uses TRBV7-8 and TRBJ1-4; D possibly corresponds to TRBD1 (5 bases). This CDR3 is 19 amino acids long. V lost 5 bases and J 5 bases, leaving 27 bases between the germline ends. The germline V gene has CDR1 SGHVS and CDR2 FQNEAQ. CDR3 bases: TGTGCCAGCAGCCTAACCAGAGGGCAGGGCGCTCCCGGGAATGAAAAACTGTTTTTT. Encoded protein: CASSLTRGQGAPGNEKLFF.

This clonotype showed up many times. The J gene is TRBJ2-3, the V gene TRBV2; the D call may be TRBD1 or TRBD2 (6 bases each). The length of the CDR3 is 17 residues. V lost 0 bases to trimming and J lost 0 bases, with 13 bases between them. Germline CDR1 is SNHLY and CDR2 is FYNNEI. The CDR3 sequence is CASSEAGGSGSTDTQYF. In nucleotides, the CDR3 is TGTGCCAGCAGTGAAGCGGGGGGCTCCGGTAGCACAGATACGCAGTATTTT.

This clonotype occurred many times. The chain joins TRBV10-3 to TRBJ2-7, with no clear D. The V end was cut by 3 bases, the J end by 3 bases, with 15 bases between. Germline V gives CDR1 ENHRY, CDR2 SYGVKD. The CDR3 runs 15 residues. CDR3 loop: CAISDPGGRYYEQYF. The CDR3 nucleotides read TGTGCCATCAGTGATCCAGGCGGCCGGTACTACGAGCAGTACTTC.

As concerns this clonotype: A much larger clone differs by one base, so this may be a read error. The V and J genes are TRBV19 and TRBJ2-4, with D possibly matching TRBD1 (5 bases). The germline V gene has CDR1 LNHDA and CDR2 SQIVND (reference sequence). The CDR3 length is 12 residues. The CDR3 bases are TGTGCCAGTAGTATAAAGGGGAACATGCAGTACTTC. Encoded protein: CASSIKGNMQYF.

Many counts were recorded for this clonotype. The chain couples TRBV7-2 to TRBJ1-2, with D possibly matching TRBD1 (5 bases). Germline lookup yields CDR1 SGHTA and CDR2 FQGNSA. CDR3 length: 14 residues. V lost 0 bases, J lost 6 bases, and 11 bases lay in between. The DNA for the CDR3 is TGTGCCAGCAGCTTAGCAATTGGAGGGGATGGCTACACCTTC. It is translated as CASSLAIGGDGYTF.

This clonotype was detected ten times or more. This chain joins TRBV6-6 and TRBJ1-2, with 8 bases lining up with TRBD1. CDR3 size: 15 residues. The germline gives CDR1 MNHNY, CDR2 SVGAGI (reference sequence). Losses at the gene ends were 2 bases for V and 7 bases for J; bases not matched to a gene: 9. CDR3 in amino acids: CASSYSGTGGSGYTF. CDR3 nucleotide sequence: TGTGCCAGCAGTTACAGCGGGACAGGTGGGAGTGGCTACACCTTC.

This clonotype appeared many times. This chain links TRBV2 with TRBJ2-5, with 9 bases identical to TRBD1. The length of the CDR3 is 15 residues. Looked up from germline, CDR1 is SNHLY and CDR2 is FYNNEI. V was clipped by 6 bases and J by 3 bases; unmatched bases: 8. CDR3 bases: TGTGCCAGCAGCGACTACAGGGGGCAGGAAGAGACCCAGTACTTC. It codes for CASSDYRGQEETQYF.

In its sample, this clonotype was seen many times. The chain uses TRBV15 and TRBJ1-6; no firm D call. Trimming pared 2 bases from V and 4 bases from J, leaving 6 bases between. CDR1 LNHNV and CDR2 YYDKDF come from the germline V gene (reference sequence). The CDR3 is 14 amino acids. The CDR3 DNA reads as TGTGCCACCAGCAGAAACAGTTATAATTCACCCCTCCACTTT. It is translated as CATSRNSYNSPLHF.

This clonotype is medium-sized in the sample. This chain joins TRBV27 and TRBJ2-6, with D tentatively TRBD2 (7 bases). This CDR3 comprises 20 residues. Trimming cost V 7 bases and J 1 base, with 26 bases left between them. Germline V gene lookup returns CDR1 MNHEY and CDR2 SMNVEV (reference sequence). CDR3 protein: CASTLWGGDDRPSGANVLTF. The CDR3 region has the DNA TGTGCCAGCACTCTTTGGGGGGGTGACGACAGGCCGTCTGGGGCCAACGTCCTGACTTTC.

This clonotype showed up many times. The chain combines TRBV12-3 or TRBV12-4 with TRBJ2-2; D not resolved. V gave up 3 bases and J gave up 5 bases, with 7 bases separating them. CDR3 length equals 13 residues. Here the CDR3 DNA reads TGTGCCAGCAGTTTTGGTCAAACCGGGGAGCTGTTTTTT. This sequence encodes CASSFGQTGELFF.